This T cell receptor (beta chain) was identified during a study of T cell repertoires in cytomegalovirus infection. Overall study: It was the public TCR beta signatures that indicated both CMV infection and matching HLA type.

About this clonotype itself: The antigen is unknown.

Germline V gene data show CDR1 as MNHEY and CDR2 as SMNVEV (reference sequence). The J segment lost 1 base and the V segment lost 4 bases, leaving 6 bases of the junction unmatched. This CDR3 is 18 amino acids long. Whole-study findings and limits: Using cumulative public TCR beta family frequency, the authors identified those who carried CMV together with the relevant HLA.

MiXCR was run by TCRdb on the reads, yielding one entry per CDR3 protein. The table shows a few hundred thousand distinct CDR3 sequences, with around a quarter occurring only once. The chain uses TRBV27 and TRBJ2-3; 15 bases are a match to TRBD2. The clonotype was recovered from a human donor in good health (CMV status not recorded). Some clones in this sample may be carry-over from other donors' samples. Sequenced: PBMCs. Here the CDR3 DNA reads TGTGCCAGCAGTTCAGGACTAGCGGGAGGGCTTCGCACAGATACGCAGTATTTT. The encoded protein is CASSSGLAGGLRTDTQYF.